This T cell receptor beta chain stems from a study of blood T cell repertoires in COVID-19. Study as a whole: Italy, Spain and the United States were the sources of the convalescent and acute COVID-19 samples. In each case, the material was cDNA or gDNA derived from T cells, B-cell-depleted T cells, or PBMCs.

This CDR3 comprises 16 residues. The V end was cut by 4 bases, the J end by 6 bases, with 23 bases between. The germline gives CDR1 SGHRS, CDR2 YFSETQ. Methods used by the authors: Reference gene primer amplification gave estimated nucleated cell counts. The table came from immunoSEQ multiplex PCR; TCRdb's copy has only in-frame clones and leaves some out. V, J and clone size are taken as reported in that table, and D and trimming were inferred from the DNA itself. The data hold some 97,000 clones, with more than 85% observed a single time. The TCR sequence derives from a man aged 55 to 70 with acute or convalescent COVID-19. Sequences were obtained from peripheral blood. V gene TRBV5-1 combines with J gene TRBJ2-7; the D gene is possibly TRBD2 (7 bases). This chain's CDR3 is CASSAPASGKGGEQYF. The CDR3 DNA follows: TGCGCCAGCAGCGCGCCCGCGAGCGGGAAAGGGGGCGAGCAGTACTTC.